Listed here are 30 T cell receptor beta chains from one sample, sequenced in a study of blood T cell repertoires in COVID-19. This table comes from immunoSEQ multiplex PCR, and its TCRdb copy is limited to in-frame clones, with some not included. The sample carries about 53,000 clones, roughly four fifths recorded once. The sample consisted of peripheral blood. The source is a woman aged 55-75 years with acute or convalescent COVID-19.

The V and J genes are TRBV6-5 and TRBJ2-7; D possibly corresponds to TRBD2 (6 bases). CDR3 size: 14 residues. V was pared by 7 bases and J by 0 bases, with 13 bases between. Germline V gene data show CDR1 as MNHEY and CDR2 as SVGAGI. This chain's CDR3 is CASKPGLGSYEQYF. For the CDR3, the DNA is TGTGCCAGCAAGCCGGGACTCGGCTCCTACGAGCAGTACTTC.

V usage is TRBV19 and J usage is TRBJ1-6, with 7 bases aligning to TRBD1. The CDR3 loop spans 15 amino acids. Germline values: CDR1 LNHDA, CDR2 SQIVND (reference sequence). J lost 5 bases, V lost 5 bases, and 6 bases had no gene match. The CDR3: CASSVGTVHNSPLHF. For the CDR3, the DNA is TGTGCCAGTAGTGTGGGGACAGTTCATAATTCACCCCTCCACTTT.

V gene TRBV10-3 combines with J gene TRBJ2-3; 10 nucleotides align to TRBD2. CDR1 ENHRY and CDR2 SYGVKD come from the germline V gene. Unmatched junction bases numbered 5, after V lost 4 bases and J lost 4 bases. This CDR3 region has 15 residues. In DNA form, the CDR3 reads TGTGCCATCAGTGGGGCTAGCGGGAGCGCAGATACGCAGTATTTT. Translation gives CAISGASGSADTQYF.

This clone was recorded once. V and J are TRBV19 and TRBJ2-7; 9 nucleotides match TRBD1. J lost 3 bases, V lost 6 bases, and 9 bases had no gene match. This CDR3 has 15 amino acids. Germline CDR1 LNHDA, CDR2 SQIVND (reference sequence). Written as DNA, the CDR3 is TGTGCCAGTAGGACGGACAGGGGAAGTATCTACGAGCAGTACTTC. It yields the protein CASRTDRGSIYEQYF.

The chain uses TRBV2 and TRBJ1-1; TRBD1 matches 7 bases. Losses at the gene ends were 4 bases for V and 3 bases for J; bases not matched to a gene: 5. CDR1 and CDR2 (germline): SNHLY, FYNNEI. This CDR3 spans 14 amino acids. The CDR3 spells CASSAGTVDTEAFF. CDR3 DNA sequence: TGTGCCAGCAGTGCCGGGACAGTTGACACTGAAGCTTTCTTT.

V is TRBV3-1 (or the pseudogene TRBV3-2) and J is TRBJ1-6, with 9 nucleotides matching TRBD1. The CDR3 totals 15 residues. The germline V gene has CDR1 LGHDT and CDR2 YNNKEL (reference sequence). The V and J ends lost 1 base and 10 bases, in that order; junction bases with no gene match: 5. The CDR3 region is CASSQAIGQGSPLHF. The CDR3, as DNA: TGTGCCAGCAGCCAAGCGATCGGACAGGGGTCACCCCTCCACTTT.

The rearrangement links TRBV6-2 or TRBV6-3 to TRBJ1-2; TRBD1 might be the D (5 bases). The V and J ends lost 6 bases and 4 bases respectively, with 18 bases between them. CDR1 and CDR2 from the germline V gene are MNHEY and SVGEGT. The CDR3 totals 15 residues. CDR3 protein: CASSPRGRVSYGYTF. CDR3 DNA sequence: TGTGCCAGCAGCCCACGAGGCAGGGTTTCCTATGGCTACACCTTC.

The gene calls are TRBV11-2 and TRBJ2-5; weak D call: TRBD2 (5 bases). V dropped 1 base and J dropped 5 bases, with 8 bases sitting between them. This CDR3 is 13 amino acids long. CDR1 is SGHAT, CDR2 FQNNGV, per germline. The CDR3 loop reads CASSLAPGETQYF. The CDR3 DNA reads TGTGCCAGCAGCTTAGCCCCGGGGGAGACCCAGTACTTC.

The chain recombines TRBV27 with TRBJ2-6; 12 bases are a match to TRBD2. The ends lost 6 bases at V and 4 bases at J; junction bases unmatched: 13. Germline V gives CDR1 MNHEY, CDR2 SMNVEV (reference sequence). The CDR3 totals 19 residues. The DNA of the CDR3 is TGTGCCAGCAGCCCCCAACGGACTAGCGGGACATCGGGGGCCAACGTCCTGACTTTC. This sequence encodes CASSPQRTSGTSGANVLTF.

The chain is built from TRBV7-9 and TRBJ1-2; 8 bases match TRBD1. The CDR3 length is 11 residues. Germline CDR1 and CDR2: SEHNR and FQNEAQ (reference sequence). V lost 6 bases and J lost 8; bases outside the gene matches: 2. In DNA form, the CDR3 reads TGTGCCAGCAGTGACAGGGGCGGCTACACCTTC. It is translated as CASSDRGGYTF.

The J gene is TRBJ2-7, the V gene TRBV7-9; 12 bases are a match to TRBD2. With 1 base clipped from V and 6 bases from J, the junction kept 7 bases outside the gene matches. This CDR3 contains 16 residues. Germline-derived CDR1 and CDR2 are SEHNR and FQNEAQ (reference sequence). CDR3 nucleotides: TGTGCCAGCAGCTTAGGCCACGGGACTAGCGGGCGCGAGCAGTACTTC. It codes for CASSLGHGTSGREQYF.

This rearrangement joins TRBV6-5 to TRBJ1-5; no clear D gene. Germline V gene lookup returns CDR1 MNHEY and CDR2 SVGAGI. There are 15 residues in the CDR3. V lost 0 bases and J 4 bases, leaving 10 bases between the germline ends. CDR3 residues: CASSYSSQANQPQHF. Written as DNA, the CDR3 is TGTGCCAGCAGTTACTCGAGTCAGGCAAATCAGCCCCAGCATTTT.

This clone was found once. The rearrangement uses TRBV7-9 and TRBJ2-7; 12 bases are a match to TRBD2. Germline lookup yields CDR1 SEHNR and CDR2 FQNEAQ (reference sequence). V trimming: 1 base; J trimming: 1 base; junction bases outside the gene matches: 2. This CDR3 comprises 16 residues. The chain's CDR3 is CASSLGTSGASYEQYF. The CDR3 coding sequence is TGTGCCAGCAGCTTAGGGACTAGCGGGGCTTCCTACGAGCAGTACTTC.

The V call is TRBV30, the J call TRBJ1-2; maybe TRBD1 (5 bases). The CDR3 sequence is 14 residues long. Trimming left V 0 bases short and J 6 bases short, with 14 bases between. CDR1 is GTSNPN, CDR2 SVGIG, per germline (reference sequence). CDR3 residues: CAWSVRGGSNGYTF. As DNA, the CDR3 is TGTGCCTGGAGTGTAAGGGGAGGGAGCAATGGCTACACCTTC.

V is TRBV6-5 and J is TRBJ1-6; D not certain. Trimming cost V 10 bases and J 4 bases, with 17 bases left between them. In germline, CDR1 is MNHEY, CDR2 SVGAGI. The CDR3 consists of 15 residues. For the CDR3, the DNA is TGTGCCACCGCTTTCGGACTCACTTATAATTCACCCCTCCACTTT. Protein: CATAFGLTYNSPLHF.

This chain links TRBV10-2 with TRBJ2-7; 13 bases match TRBD2. V lost 6 bases, J lost 3 bases, and 5 bases stayed unmatched. The CDR3 totals 15 residues. The germline V gene has CDR1 WSHSY and CDR2 SAAADI. The CDR3 coding sequence is TGCGCCAGCAGGGGGACTAGCGGGAACCGCTACGAGCAGTACTTC. Protein: CASRGTSGNRYEQYF.

The V and J genes are TRBV9 and TRBJ2-3; maybe TRBD2 (6 bases). This CDR3 is built from 14 residues. CDR1 and CDR2 from the germline V gene are SGDLS and YYNGEE. V was trimmed by 5 bases and J by 4 bases, leaving 14 bases between them. In DNA form, the CDR3 reads TGTGCCAGCAGTAAACTAGCCGTCCCAGATACGCAGTATTTT. Amino acid sequence: CASSKLAVPDTQYF.

CDR3 loop: CASSTYNEQFF. The CDR3 DNA reads as TGTGCCAGCTCTACCTACAATGAGCAGTTCTTC. The rearrangement joins TRBV12-3 or TRBV12-4 to TRBJ2-1; D is unclear. V shed 8 bases and J shed 2 bases, with 4 bases lying between them. There are 11 residues in the CDR3.

This rearrangement joins TRBV2 to TRBJ2-1; TRBD1 might be the D (5 bases). The germline V gene encodes CDR1 SNHLY and CDR2 FYNNEI. This CDR3 is 15 amino acids long. Trimming stripped 2 bases from V and 1 base from J, with 9 bases between. In nucleotides, the CDR3 is TGTGCCAGCAGTGAAAGTCAGGGTTCCTACAATGAGCAGTTCTTC. This encodes CASSESQGSYNEQFF.

The chain joins TRBV25-1 to TRBJ2-5, with a possible D match to TRBD2 (5 bases). CDR3 length: 14 amino acids. Germline CDR1 MGHDK, CDR2 SYGVNS. The V and J ends lost 6 bases and 2 bases respectively, with 13 bases between them. CDR3 in DNA: TGTGCCAGCAGCGGGTCTAGCAGACAAGAGACCCAGTACTTC. Translating it yields CASSGSSRQETQYF.

This sequence joins TRBV13 and TRBJ2-2; no clear D. Germline loops: CDR1 PRHDT, CDR2 FYEKMQ (reference sequence). The V gene lost 2 bases and the J gene lost 2 bases, with 9 bases spanning the gap. This CDR3 is 15 amino acids long. DNA of the CDR3: TGTGCCAGCAGCTTATGGGCAGTAAACACCGGGGAGCTGTTTTTT. Its protein product is CASSLWAVNTGELFF.

Comment on this clone: This same CDR3 is encoded by further DNA sequences in the sample. The chain couples TRBV5-1 to TRBJ2-3; no clear D gene. The CDR3 has 14 amino acids. V was pared by 0 bases and J by 0 bases, with 5 bases between. The germline V gene has CDR1 SGHRS and CDR2 YFSETQ. DNA of the CDR3: TGCGCCAGCAGCTTGGAACTTAGCACAGATACGCAGTATTTT. The encoded protein is CASSLELSTDTQYF. The full variable domain, its missing parts supplied by reference TRBV5-1 and TRBJ2-3, is KAGVTQTPRYLIKTRGQQVTLSCSPISGHRSVSWYQQTPGQGLQFLFEYFSETQRNKGNFPGRFSGRQFSNSRSEMNVSTLELGDSALYLCASSLELSTDTQYFGPGTRLTVL.

V gene TRBV2 combines with J gene TRBJ2-1, with 8 bases aligning to TRBD2. Germline trimming cut 5 bases from V and 10 bases from J; bases unmatched to any gene: 13. CDR1 and CDR2 (germline): SNHLY, FYNNEI. The CDR3 totals 15 residues. The CDR3 protein is CASSPSAGGLREQFF. In DNA form, the CDR3 reads TGTGCCAGCAGTCCGTCCGCGGGAGGCCTGAGAGAGCAGTTCTTC.

The gene calls are TRBV28 and TRBJ1-2; perhaps TRBD1 as D (5 bases). The CDR3 has 13 amino acids. The V gene lost 7 bases and the J gene lost 6 bases, with 15 bases spanning the gap. Germline CDR1 and CDR2: MDHEN and SYDVKM. CDR3 amino acids: CASIPGGSDGYTF. CDR3 coding DNA: TGTGCCAGCATTCCGGGGGGATCAGATGGCTACACCTTC.

This chain connects TRBV5-4 to TRBJ2-3, with a possible D match to TRBD2 (5 bases). V was pared by 0 bases and J by 0 bases, with 11 bases between. The germline CDR1 and CDR2 sequences are SGHNT and YYREEE (reference sequence). This CDR3 has 16 amino acids. The CDR3, as DNA: TGTGCCAGCAGCTTGGCCTCGCGGAGGAGCACAGATACGCAGTATTTT. Translating it yields CASSLASRRSTDTQYF.

The rearrangement uses TRBV13 and TRBJ1-1, with a weak D call TRBD1 (6 bases). Germline lookup yields CDR1 PRHDT and CDR2 FYEKMQ (reference sequence). Trimming shortened V by 5 bases and J by 1 base, and 17 bases separated the two germline ends. The CDR3 is 16 amino acids. CDR3 sequence reads: CASSLRTGFTNTEAFF. CDR3 in DNA: TGTGCCAGCAGCCTACGAACAGGGTTTACGAACACTGAAGCTTTCTTT.

V gene TRBV15 combines with J gene TRBJ2-7, with a weak D call TRBD2 (5 bases). The V end lost 3 bases, the J end lost 0 bases, and 12 bases lay between the germline ends. Germline V gene data show CDR1 as LNHNV and CDR2 as YYDKDF (reference sequence). The CDR3 is 15 amino acids. CDR3 DNA: TGTGCCACCAGCAGTACGGGGATAAACTCCTACGAGCAGTACTTC. This sequence encodes CATSSTGINSYEQYF.

The chain has TRBV6-4 and TRBJ2-3, with 12 positions matching TRBD2. CDR3 length: 14 residues. The junction had 0 bases not matched to a gene; V was cut back by 5 bases and J by 3 bases. The germline CDR1 and CDR2 sequences are MRHNA and SNTAGT. This chain's CDR3 is CASSLAGGTDTQYF. CDR3 DNA: TGTGCCAGCAGTCTAGCGGGGGGGACAGATACGCAGTATTTT.

This clone was seen only a few times. The chain carries TRBV9 and TRBJ2-3, with D tentatively TRBD2 (6 bases). The CDR3 has 15 amino acids. V was pared by 0 bases and J by 5 bases, with 13 bases between. The germline gives CDR1 SGDLS, CDR2 YYNGEE. The CDR3 loop is CASSVGAGVGDTQYF. The CDR3 region has the DNA TGTGCCAGCAGCGTAGGAGCGGGCGTGGGAGATACGCAGTATTTT. Drawing the rest from reference TRBV9 and TRBJ2-3, the complete variable domain is DSGVTQTPKHLITATGQRVTLRCSPRSGDLSVYWYQQSLDQGLQFLIQYYNGEERAKGNILERFSAQQFPDLHSELNLSSLELGDSALYFCASSVGAGVGDTQYFGPGTRLTVL.

In regard to this clone: At one of its ends the junction is not consistent with the germline gene, which may arise from a read error. The chain employs TRBV12-3 or TRBV12-4 and TRBJ1-1, with 9 bases fitting TRBD1. The CDR3 has 11 residues. This CDR3 reads CASSRDRAVDF. The DNA for the CDR3 is TGTGCCAGCAGCCGGGACAGGGCGGTGGATTTT.